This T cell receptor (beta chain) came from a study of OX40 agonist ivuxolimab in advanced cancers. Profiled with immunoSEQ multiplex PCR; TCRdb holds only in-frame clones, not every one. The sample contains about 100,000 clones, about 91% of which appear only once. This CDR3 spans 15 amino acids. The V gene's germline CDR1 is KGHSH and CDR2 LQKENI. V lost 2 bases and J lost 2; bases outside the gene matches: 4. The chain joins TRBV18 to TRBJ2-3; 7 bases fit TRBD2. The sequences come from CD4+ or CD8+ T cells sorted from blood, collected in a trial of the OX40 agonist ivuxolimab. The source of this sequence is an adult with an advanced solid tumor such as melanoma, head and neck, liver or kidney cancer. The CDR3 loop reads CASSPVGGSTDTQYF. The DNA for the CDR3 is TGTGCCAGCTCACCAGTGGGGGGGTCCACAGATACGCAGTATTTT.